This T cell receptor (beta chain) was sequenced in a study of OX40 agonist ivuxolimab in advanced cancers. Only in-frame clones appear in the TCRdb table, and some are missing; sequencing was by immunoSEQ multiplex PCR. Of around 64,000 clones listed, about 83% are singletons. The V and J ends lost 5 bases and 3 bases, in that order; junction bases with no gene match: 3. CDR3 length equals 14 residues. CDR1 and CDR2 from the germline V gene are SGHAT and FQDESV (reference sequence). The sequencing here drew on CD4+ or CD8+ T cells sorted from blood, taken in a trial of the OX40 agonist ivuxolimab. This clonotype was sampled from an adult with an advanced solid tumor such as melanoma, head and neck, liver or kidney cancer. The chain has TRBV11-1 and TRBJ2-7; 11 bases match TRBD1. CDR3 sequence reads: CASSPGTGGYEQYF. Here the CDR3 DNA reads TGTGCCAGCAGCCCGGGGACAGGGGGCTACGAGCAGTACTTC.